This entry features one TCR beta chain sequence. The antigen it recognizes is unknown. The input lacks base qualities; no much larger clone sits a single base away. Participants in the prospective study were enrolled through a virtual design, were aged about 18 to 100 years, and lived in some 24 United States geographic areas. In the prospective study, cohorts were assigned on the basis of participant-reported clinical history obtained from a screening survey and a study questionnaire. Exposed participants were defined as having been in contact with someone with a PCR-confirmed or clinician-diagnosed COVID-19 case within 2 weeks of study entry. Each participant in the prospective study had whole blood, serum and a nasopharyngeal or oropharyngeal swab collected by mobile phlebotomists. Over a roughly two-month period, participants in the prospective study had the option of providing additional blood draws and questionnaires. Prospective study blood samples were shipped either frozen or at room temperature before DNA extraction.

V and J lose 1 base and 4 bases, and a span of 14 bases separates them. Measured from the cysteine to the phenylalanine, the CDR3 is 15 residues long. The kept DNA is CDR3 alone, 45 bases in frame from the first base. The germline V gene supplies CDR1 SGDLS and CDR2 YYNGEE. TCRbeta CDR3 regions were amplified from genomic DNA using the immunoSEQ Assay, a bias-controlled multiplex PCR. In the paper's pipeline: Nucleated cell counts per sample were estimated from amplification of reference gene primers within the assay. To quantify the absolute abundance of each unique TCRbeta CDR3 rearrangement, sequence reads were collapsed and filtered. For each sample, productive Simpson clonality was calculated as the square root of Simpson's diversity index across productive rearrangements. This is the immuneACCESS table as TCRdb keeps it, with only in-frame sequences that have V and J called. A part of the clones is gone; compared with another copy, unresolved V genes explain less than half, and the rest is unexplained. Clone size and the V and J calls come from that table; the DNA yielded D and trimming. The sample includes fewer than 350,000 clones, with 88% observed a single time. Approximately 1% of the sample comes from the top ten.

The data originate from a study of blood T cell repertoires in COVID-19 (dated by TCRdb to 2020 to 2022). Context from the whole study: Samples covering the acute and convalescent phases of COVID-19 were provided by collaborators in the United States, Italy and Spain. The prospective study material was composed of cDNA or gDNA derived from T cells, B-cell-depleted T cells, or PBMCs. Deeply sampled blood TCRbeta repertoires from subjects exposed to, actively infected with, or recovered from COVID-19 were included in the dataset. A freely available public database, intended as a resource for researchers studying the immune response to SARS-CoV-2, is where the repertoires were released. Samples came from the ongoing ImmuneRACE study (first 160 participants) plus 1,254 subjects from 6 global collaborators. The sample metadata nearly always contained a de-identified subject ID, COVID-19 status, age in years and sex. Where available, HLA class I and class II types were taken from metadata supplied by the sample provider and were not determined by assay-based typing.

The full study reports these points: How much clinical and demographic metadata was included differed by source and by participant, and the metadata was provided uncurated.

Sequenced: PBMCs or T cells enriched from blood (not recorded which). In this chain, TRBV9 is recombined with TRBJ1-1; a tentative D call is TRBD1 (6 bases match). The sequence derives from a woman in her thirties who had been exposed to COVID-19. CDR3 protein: CASSVSLQGTTEAFF. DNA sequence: TGTGCCAGCAGCGTAAGTCTTCAGGGGACCACTGAAGCTTTCTTT. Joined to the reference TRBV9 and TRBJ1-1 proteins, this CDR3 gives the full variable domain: DSGVTQTPKHLITATGQRVTLRCSPRSGDLSVYWYQQSLDQGLQFLIQYYNGEERAKGNILERFSAQQFPDLHSELNLSSLELGDSALYFCASSVSLQGTTEAFFGQGTRLTVV.